The next 28 T cell receptor beta chains were all read from a single sample in a study of T cell responses to AZD1222 COVID-19 vaccine. The repertoire was sequenced with immunoSEQ multiplex PCR; TCRdb's copy has only in-frame clones and lacks some. The sample holds about 140,000 clones, roughly 92% seen once. Here the sequenced sample was peripheral blood, taken on day 0 of AZD1222 vaccination. These receptors originate from an adult in good health.

The chain recombines TRBV5-1 with TRBJ1-6, with unresolved D. Deletions cut 0 bases from V and 0 bases from J, with 7 bases between. This CDR3 region has 16 residues. Germline V gene data show CDR1 as SGHRS and CDR2 as YFSETQ. CDR3 DNA: TGCGCCAGCAGCTTGGGGCACGGCTCCTATAATTCACCCCTCCACTTT. It codes for CASSLGHGSYNSPLHF.

This chain uses TRBV11-2 with TRBJ1-1; 8 bases are a match to TRBD1. The CDR3 has 14 residues. Germline values: CDR1 SGHAT, CDR2 FQNNGV. Losses at the gene ends were 5 bases for V and 3 bases for J; bases not matched to a gene: 5. The chain's CDR3 is CASSRTGGDTEAFF. CDR3 sequence (DNA): TGTGCCAGCAGCCGAACAGGGGGTGACACTGAAGCTTTCTTT.

The chain is built from TRBV7-2 and TRBJ2-3; D is possibly TRBD1 or TRBD2 (5 bases each). This CDR3 is built from 14 residues. Germline V gives CDR1 SGHTA, CDR2 FQGNSA. The ends were cut back, 4 bases at V and 8 bases at J, with 16 bases in the middle. The CDR3 here is CASSSSGTGSTQYF. For the CDR3, the DNA is TGTGCCAGCAGCTCCTCCGGGACGGGTTCTACGCAGTATTTT.

This chain connects TRBV11-2 to TRBJ1-1; D gene uncertain. This CDR3 contains 13 residues. Germline CDR1 reads SGHAT; CDR2 reads FQNNGV. Trimming removed 5 bases at V and 2 bases at J, with 9 bases between. The CDR3 loop reads CASSHSLNTEAFF. DNA for the CDR3: TGTGCCAGCAGCCACAGCCTCAACACTGAAGCTTTCTTT.

J is TRBJ1-5 and V is TRBV5-1; no reliable D call. V lost 0 bases to trimming and J lost 11 bases, with 12 bases between them. The germline gives CDR1 SGHRS, CDR2 YFSETQ. This CDR3 has 13 residues. In DNA, the CDR3 is TGCGCCAGCAGCTTGGACCGCTTTGGGGCCCAGCATTTT. Amino acids: CASSLDRFGAQHF. Full variable domain (missing parts from reference TRBV5-1 and TRBJ1-5): KAGVTQTPRYLIKTRGQQVTLSCSPISGHRSVSWYQQTPGQGLQFLFEYFSETQRNKGNFPGRFSGRQFSNSRSEMNVSTLELGDSALYLCASSLDRFGAQHFGDGTRLSIL.

This clone showed up just once. The rearrangement uses TRBV6-5 and TRBJ1-4; tentatively, D is TRBD1 (5 bases). Trimming cost V 8 bases and J 8 bases, with 15 bases left between them. The CDR3 is 13 amino acids. Germline V gene lookup returns CDR1 MNHEY and CDR2 SVGAGI. The CDR3 here is CASGGLSGEKLFF. The DNA for the CDR3 is TGTGCCAGCGGGGGACTTTCCGGGGAAAAACTGTTTTTT.

This sequence joins TRBV2 and TRBJ1-5; 8 bases fit TRBD1. Germline V gene lookup returns CDR1 SNHLY and CDR2 FYNNEI. The length of the CDR3 is 16 residues. Trimming at V came to 3 bases and at J to 2 bases, leaving 6 bases not matched to a gene. The CDR3 DNA is TGTGCCAGCAGTGAGCGACAGGGGAGAGGCAATCAGCCCCAGCATTTT. This sequence encodes CASSERQGRGNQPQHF.

The rearrangement links TRBV6-7 to TRBJ2-7, with TRBD2 matching 10 bases. TRBV6-7 is designated an ORF whose function remains uncertain. There are 17 residues in the CDR3. V shed 6 bases and J 4 bases; nucleotides not matched to a gene: 15. The DNA for the CDR3 is TGTGCCAGCAGCCGAGGAGGGCCGGGACTAGCGTATTACGAGCAGTACTTC. Protein sequence: CASSRGGPGLAYYEQYF.

The chain is built from TRBV6-5 and TRBJ1-6; tentatively, D is TRBD1 (5 bases). V lost 1 base and J lost 5, with 9 bases in between. This CDR3 has 15 residues. Germline V gives CDR1 MNHEY, CDR2 SVGAGI. The chain's CDR3 is CASSYWDRHNSPLHF. The CDR3 DNA reads as TGTGCCAGCAGTTACTGGGACCGTCATAATTCACCCCTCCACTTT.

This chain joins TRBV9 and TRBJ2-7; perhaps TRBD1 as D (5 bases). V lost 5 bases and J lost 0, with 15 bases in between. This CDR3 region has 15 residues. In germline, CDR1 is SGDLS, CDR2 YYNGEE. CDR3 in DNA: TGTGCCAGCAGTGCAACAGGTTACTTCTCCTACGAGCAGTACTTC. The encoded protein is CASSATGYFSYEQYF.

This rearrangement joins TRBV11-2 to TRBJ1-4; tentatively, D is TRBD1 (6 bases). The CDR3 runs to 14 residues. V was shortened by 3 bases and J by 5 bases, with 10 bases between the two germline ends. CDR1 and CDR2 (germline): SGHAT, FQNNGV. CDR3 nucleotide sequence: TGTGCCAGCAGCTTTAACAGGGTGAATGAAAAACTGTTTTTT. It encodes CASSFNRVNEKLFF.

The chain uses TRBV28 and TRBJ2-5; D perhaps matches TRBD2 (5 bases). Germline V lookup: CDR1 MDHEN, CDR2 SYDVKM. CDR3 size: 12 residues. Trimming left V 8 bases short and J 5 bases short, with 12 bases between. The CDR3 loop reads CASRRARETQYF. The CDR3 DNA sequence: TGTGCCAGCCGGCGGGCCAGGGAGACCCAGTACTTC.

V gene TRBV20-1 combines with J gene TRBJ2-1; 9 bases align to TRBD2. Trimming cost V 3 bases and J 8 bases; bases outside gene matches: 8. Germline loops: CDR1 DFQATT, CDR2 SNEGSKA (reference sequence). The CDR3 contains 14 residues. CDR3 in amino acids: CSASAAGGTYEQFF. The CDR3 DNA reads TGCAGTGCTAGTGCCGCGGGGGGGACCTATGAGCAGTTCTTC.

The chain combines TRBV9 with TRBJ2-2; TRBD2 aligns across 9 bases. With V trimmed by 0 bases and J by 6 bases, 6 bases remained unmatched. Looked up from germline, CDR1 is SGDLS and CDR2 is YYNGEE. This CDR3 has 16 residues. This chain's CDR3 is CASSVAQRGVPGELFF. The CDR3 region has the DNA TGTGCCAGCAGCGTAGCCCAGCGGGGGGTGCCCGGGGAGCTGTTTTTT.

The genes are TRBV3-1 (or the pseudogene TRBV3-2) and TRBJ2-2, with D perhaps matching TRBD1 (5 bases). Germline lookup yields CDR1 LGHDT and CDR2 YNNKEL (reference sequence). Between the trimmed V and J ends, which lost 2 bases and 0 bases, there was a span of 10 bases. The CDR3 contains 16 residues. CDR3 in DNA: TGTGCCAGCAGCCAACGGAAGGGGACGAACACCGGGGAGCTGTTTTTT. Translated, it gives CASSQRKGTNTGELFF.

The table lists this clone with a few counts. The rearrangement links TRBV3-1 (or the pseudogene TRBV3-2) to TRBJ2-2; no definite D call. Germline V gene lookup returns CDR1 LGHDT and CDR2 YNNKEL (reference sequence). This CDR3 region has 18 residues. Trimming left V 0 bases short and J 7 bases short, with 21 bases between. The CDR3 DNA is TGTGCCAGCAGCCAAGACCCCTCCCATTCGGGTATGAACGGGGAGCTGTTTTTT. Protein sequence: CASSQDPSHSGMNGELFF.

The chain employs TRBV7-9 and TRBJ2-1; no reliable D call. Trimming cost V 2 bases and J 5 bases, with 13 bases left between them. This CDR3 has 15 residues. In germline, CDR1 is SEHNR, CDR2 FQNEAQ (reference sequence). CDR3 loop: CASSLRVGTHNEQFF. The CDR3 bases are TGTGCCAGCAGCTTAAGAGTGGGAACCCACAATGAGCAGTTCTTC. The full variable domain, with the rest looked up from reference TRBV7-9 and TRBJ2-1, is DTGVSQNPRHKITKRGQNVTFRCDPISEHNRLYWYRQTLGQGPEFLTYFQNEAQLEKSRLLSDRFSAERPKGSFSTLEIQRTEQGDSAMYLCASSLRVGTHNEQFFGPGTRLTVL.

V gene TRBV4-2 combines with J gene TRBJ2-2; no clear D. Trimming took off 2 bases at V and 7 bases at J, with 8 bases between the two ends. Per germline, CDR1 LGHNA and CDR2 YNFKEQ. The CDR3 runs 13 residues. CDR3 region: CASSQTSVGELFF. For the CDR3, the DNA is TGTGCCAGCAGCCAAACAAGCGTCGGGGAGCTGTTTTTT.

V gene TRBV11-2 combines with J gene TRBJ2-7; the match to TRBD1 covers 9 bases. The CDR3 contains 14 residues. Germline V gives CDR1 SGHAT, CDR2 FQNNGV. The V gene end was trimmed by 3 bases and the J gene end by 11 bases; junction bases not matched to a gene: 11. CDR3 sequence (DNA): TGTGCCAGCAGCTTCTCTGGACAGGGGTTTGGGAAGTACTTC. Its protein product is CASSFSGQGFGKYF.

The chain links TRBV5-1 to TRBJ1-1; 7 bases match TRBD1. The length of the CDR3 is 15 residues. V gave up 2 bases and J gave up 1 base; unmatched junction bases: 5. From germline, CDR1 is SGHRS and CDR2 YFSETQ. The CDR3 DNA reads as TGCGCCAGCAGCTTCATTCGACAGGGGAACACTGAAGCTTTCTTT. Translated: CASSFIRQGNTEAFF.

The chain carries TRBV6-5 and TRBJ1-2; D is possibly TRBD1 (6 bases). The CDR3 totals 14 residues. The V end lost 4 bases, the J end lost 5 bases, and 14 bases lay between the germline ends. Germline-derived CDR1 and CDR2 are MNHEY and SVGAGI. As DNA, the CDR3 is TGTGCCAGCAGTTGGGGATTTGGACAGTATGGCTACACCTTC. Protein product: CASSWGFGQYGYTF.

The chain recombines TRBV5-8 with TRBJ2-7; TRBD2 is a possible D gene (5 bases). The germline V and J ends were trimmed by 1 base and 6 bases, with 8 bases remaining between them. This CDR3 contains 12 residues. Per germline, CDR1 SGHTS and CDR2 YDEGEE. CDR3 protein: CASSLSGFEQYF. The DNA of the CDR3 is TGTGCCAGCAGCTTGTCGGGGTTCGAGCAGTACTTC.

The chain is built from TRBV28 and TRBJ1-5; D not resolved. CDR3 length equals 12 residues. V was trimmed by 5 bases and J by 3 bases, leaving 5 bases between them. Germline loops: CDR1 MDHEN, CDR2 SYDVKM. CDR3 sequence reads: CASSPTNQPQHF. The CDR3, as DNA: TGTGCCAGCAGTCCGACCAATCAGCCCCAGCATTTT. Full variable domain (outside the CDR3, taken from reference TRBV28 and TRBJ1-5): DVKVTQSSRYLVKRTGEKVFLECVQDMDHENMFWYRQDPGLGLRLIYFSYDVKMKEKGDIPEGYSVSREKKERFSLILESASTNQTSMYLCASSPTNQPQHFGDGTRLSIL.

With regard to this clone: Different DNA sequences within this sample yield the same CDR3. V and J are TRBV28 and TRBJ2-7; D may be TRBD2 (5 bases). With 4 bases removed from V and 2 bases from J, the gap between germline ends came to 9 bases. This CDR3 spans 13 amino acids. CDR1 is MDHEN, CDR2 SYDVKM, per germline. The chain's CDR3 is CASSSGLTYEQYF. The CDR3 DNA sequence: TGTGCCAGCAGTTCCGGACTGACCTACGAGCAGTACTTC.

The chain couples TRBV5-5 to TRBJ2-5, with TRBD1 identical over 10 bases. Unmatched junction bases numbered 6, after V lost 0 bases and J lost 4 bases. Germline CDR1 is SGHKS and CDR2 is YYEKEE (reference sequence). The CDR3 has 16 amino acids. The CDR3 region is CASSLGDRGGGETQYF. In DNA form, the CDR3 reads TGTGCCAGCAGCTTGGGGGACAGGGGTGGCGGAGAGACCCAGTACTTC.

This CDR3 is CASRSDRKNTEAFF. As DNA, the CDR3 is TGTGCCAGTCGATCGGACAGAAAGAACACTGAAGCTTTCTTT. This chain joins TRBV19 and TRBJ1-1; TRBD1 might be the D (6 bases). CDR1 is LNHDA and CDR2 is SQIVND in the germline V gene (reference sequence). The CDR3 is made up of 14 amino acids. V was shortened by 8 bases and J by 1 base, with 14 bases between the two germline ends. Together with reference TRBV19 and TRBJ1-1, the CDR3 gives the full variable domain: DGGITQSPKYLFRKEGQNVTLSCEQNLNHDAMYWYRQDPGQGLRLIYYSQIVNDFQKGDIAEGYSVSREKKESFPLTVTSAQKNPTAFYLCASRSDRKNTEAFFGQGTRLTVV.

V usage is TRBV18 and J usage is TRBJ2-5, with D possibly matching TRBD2 (6 bases). The germline V gene has CDR1 KGHSH and CDR2 LQKENI. Trimming removed 0 bases from V and 5 bases from J, with 10 bases in between. The CDR3 has 14 amino acids. As DNA, the CDR3 is TGTGCCAGCTCACCACCTAGCGGCGAGGAGACCCAGTACTTC. Protein product: CASSPPSGEETQYF.

CDR3 sequence: CASSSDSFGNYGYTF. The DNA for the CDR3 is TGTGCCAGCAGCTCGGACAGCTTTGGTAACTATGGCTACACCTTC. This chain connects TRBV5-5 to TRBJ1-2, with D perhaps TRBD1 (6 bases). Trimming removed 3 bases at V and 1 base at J, with 13 bases between. From germline, CDR1 is SGHKS and CDR2 YYEKEE (reference sequence). The CDR3 length is 15 residues.